Below are 11 T cell receptor beta chains sequenced from a single sample in a study of CD8 T cells in Susac syndrome. An input of roughly 0.5 to 1 ug of RNA was subjected to reverse transcription using random hexamers. TCRdb independently ran MiXCR on the immunoSEQ multiplex PCR reads; one entry per CDR3 protein. The profile shows around 150,000 distinct CDR3 sequences, approximately 95% of them singletons. The sample consisted of CD4+ T cells from PBMCs. These receptors were taken from a human donor with Susac syndrome.

The V call is TRBV5-1, the J call TRBJ2-1; TRBD2 matches at 8 bases. The CDR3 covers 15 residues. The V segment lost 4 bases and the J segment 0 bases; nucleotides outside the gene matches: 3. Germline V gene data show CDR1 as SGHRS and CDR2 as YFSETQ. CDR3 sequence (DNA): TGCGCCAGCAGCGAGCGGGGGAGCTCCTACAATGAGCAGTTCTTC. Its translation is CASSERGSSYNEQFF.

The J gene is TRBJ2-1, the V gene TRBV5-4; a weak D match, TRBD1 (6 bases). CDR1 is SGHNT, CDR2 YYREEE, per germline (reference sequence). The ends were cut back, 3 bases at V and 0 bases at J, with 10 bases in the middle. This CDR3 is built from 15 residues. CDR3 region: CASSSGTPSYNEQFF. DNA for the CDR3: TGTGCCAGCAGCTCCGGGACACCCTCCTACAATGAGCAGTTCTTC.

This clonotype came up a few times. The chain carries TRBV2 and TRBJ2-7; tentatively, D is TRBD1 or TRBD2 (5 bases each). The germline gives CDR1 SNHLY, CDR2 FYNNEI. The CDR3 sequence is 11 residues long. V lost 4 bases, J lost 7 bases, and 8 bases lay in between. This CDR3 is CASSVGVEQYF. As DNA, the CDR3 is TGTGCCAGCAGTGTGGGGGTTGAGCAGTACTTC.

This chain joins TRBV7-2 and TRBJ1-4; the D gene is possibly TRBD1 (5 bases). The V end was cut by 5 bases, the J end by 7 bases, with 17 bases between. This CDR3 is 15 amino acids long. Germline assignment: CDR1 SGHTA and CDR2 FQGNSA. The CDR3 DNA reads TGTGCCAGCAGCCCTACCAGGGCCCGGGGTGAAAAACTGTTTTTT. Its translation: CASSPTRARGEKLFF.

V is TRBV24-1 and J is TRBJ1-1; D is ambiguous. Germline CDR1 reads KGHDR; CDR2 reads SFDVKD. This CDR3 is built from 14 residues. V lost 0 bases and J 8 bases, leaving 12 bases between the germline ends. In DNA, the CDR3 is TGTGCCACCAGTGATTTGTATGGGCAGTGCGAAGCTTTCTTT. The encoded protein is CATSDLYGQCEAFF.

The V and J genes are TRBV20-1 and TRBJ1-1, with TRBD1 as a possible D gene (6 bases). Germline V gene sequence: CDR1 DFQATT, CDR2 SNEGSKA (reference sequence). V was pared by 5 bases and J by 10 bases, with 17 bases between. This CDR3 comprises 12 residues. This CDR3 reads CSALPTGRRAFF. The CDR3 bases are TGCAGTGCTCTACCTACAGGGAGGCGAGCTTTCTTT.

The table lists this clonotype with a count of one. V and J are TRBV19 and TRBJ2-3; D is uncertain. V was cut by 3 bases and J by 1 base, with 8 bases left in between. Germline loops: CDR1 LNHDA, CDR2 SQIVND (reference sequence). The CDR3 has 14 amino acids. The CDR3 loop is CASSIPGRTDTQYF. The CDR3 DNA follows: TGTGCCAGTAGTATTCCAGGCCGCACAGATACGCAGTATTTT.

This chain joins TRBV20-1 and TRBJ2-2, with 7 bases matching TRBD1. CDR1 and CDR2 from the germline V gene are DFQATT and SNEGSKA (reference sequence). V was clipped by 7 bases and J by 6 bases; unmatched bases: 11. The CDR3 length is 14 residues. The CDR3 DNA is TGCAGTGTACAGGGCCAGGGGGAAGCCGGGGAGCTGTTTTTT. Amino acids: CSVQGQGEAGELFF.

The chain carries TRBV20-1 and TRBJ1-1; 7 bases map to TRBD1. The CDR3 covers 14 residues. J lost 2 bases, V lost 5 bases, and 8 bases had no gene match. Germline V lookup: CDR1 DFQATT, CDR2 SNEGSKA (reference sequence). The CDR3 protein is CSAFRGAHNTEAFF. The CDR3 DNA follows: TGCAGTGCTTTCAGGGGGGCCCATAACACTGAAGCTTTCTTT.

The rearrangement joins TRBV30 to TRBJ1-5; no reliable D call. This CDR3 contains 16 residues. Trimming removed 0 bases from V and 2 bases from J, with 14 bases in between. Germline assignment: CDR1 GTSNPN and CDR2 SVGIG (reference sequence). CDR3 DNA: TGTGCCTGGAGTGTACGGTCGCCGGCGGGCAATCAGCCCCAGCATTTT. Protein sequence: CAWSVRSPAGNQPQHF. Full variable domain (rest looked up from reference TRBV30 and TRBJ1-5): SQTIHQWPATLVQPVGSPLSLECTVEGTSNPNLYWYRQAAGRGLQLLFYSVGIGQISSEVPQNLSASRPQDRQFILSSKKLLLSDSGFYLCAWSVRSPAGNQPQHFGDGTRLSIL.

The CDR3 reads CASSYSTSPLHF. The CDR3 nucleotides are TGTGCCAGCAGTTACTCGACATCACCCCTCCACTTT. This sequence joins TRBV6-5 and TRBJ1-6; D not certain. V was pared by 0 bases and J by 10 bases, with 4 bases between. The germline gives CDR1 MNHEY, CDR2 SVGAGI. The CDR3 has 12 residues.